This is a list of T cell receptor beta chains from one sample in a study of tumor-infiltrating lymphocytes in primary liver carcinoma. TCRdb itself ran the multiplex PCR reads through MiXCR, one entry per CDR3 protein. This table has a few hundred thousand distinct CDR3 sequences, roughly three fifths appearing once. Sequenced input: peripheral blood. These receptors were obtained from a woman aged 30 to 39 with primary liver carcinoma and hepatitis B virus infection. CDR3s leave out the opening cysteine and the closing phenylalanine or tryptophan.

V: TRBV12-3/TRBV12-4
J: TRBJ2-7
CDR3: ASSFLAGVKFYEQY

V: TRBV6-2/TRBV6-3
J: TRBJ2-7
CDR3: ASSPGPRTYEQY

V: TRBV29-1
J: TRBJ2-6
CDR3: SVGAGANVLT

V: TRBV11-2
J: TRBJ2-7
CDR3: AGSQGAGSHEQY

V: TRBV12-3/TRBV12-4
J: TRBJ1-2
CDR3: ASSLEGRNGYT

V: TRBV5-5
J: TRBJ2-1
CDR3: ASRGGTSGIDNEQF

V: TRBV6-1
J: TRBJ2-2
CDR3: ASKGGLFNTGELF

V: TRBV6-1
J: TRBJ2-6
CDR3: ASIQSGTGRLSGANALT

V: TRBV5-6
J: TRBJ2-3
CDR3: ACSSTQLEGVPTDMQY

V: TRBV7-9
J: TRBJ1-1
CDR3: ASSLGMGTGNTEAF

V: TRBV11-2
J: TRBJ2-1
CDR3: ASSGGTTSEQF

V: TRBV11-1
J: TRBJ2-1
CDR3: ASSSGVRDYIREQF

V: TRBV4-1
J: TRBJ2-1
CDR3: ASSQDSPLSASAGGEQF

V: TRBV28
J: TRBJ2-5
CDR3: ASSLYPILSGSYGETQY

V: TRBV12-3/TRBV12-4
J: TRBJ1-4
CDR3: ASTPARGNEKLF

V: TRBV6-5
J: -
CDR3: ASSSPSTDTQH

V: TRBV29-1
J: TRBJ2-1
CDR3: SVAGGLGAGVLGGNEQF

V: TRBV12-3/TRBV12-4
J: TRBJ2-7
CDR3: ASSPLRGTYEQY

V: TRBV12-5
J: TRBJ2-5
CDR3: ASGPRAVQETQY

V: TRBV10-1
J: TRBJ2-7
CDR3: ASSEFDSLDEQY

V: TRBV5-6
J: TRBJ2-1
CDR3: ASSPLASDYNEQF

V: TRBV4-3
J: TRBJ2-7
CDR3: ASSQDTGGYEQY

V: TRBV20-1
J: TRBJ2-7
CDR3: SAAALAGMSYEQY

V: TRBV4-1
J: TRBJ2-7
CDR3: ASSQERRTSGSYEQY

V: TRBV7-9
J: TRBJ1-1
CDR3: ASSLTPIQGMNTEAF

V: TRBV20-1
J: TRBJ2-1
CDR3: SARLHSPEVLSYNEQF

V: TRBV5-6
J: TRBJ1-5
CDR3: ASNVYNQPQH

V: TRBV7-2
J: TRBJ2-1
CDR3: ASSPLGLAGNNEQF

V: TRBV11-2
J: TRBJ2-3
CDR3: ADSLDLQVGRQV

V: TRBV6-2/TRBV6-3
J: TRBJ2-7
CDR3: ASNYQGGFSEQY

V: TRBV6-2/TRBV6-3
J: TRBJ2-1
CDR3: ASSSRTGSSYNEQF

V: TRBV7-2
J: TRBJ1-6
CDR3: ASSLLDRGSPLH